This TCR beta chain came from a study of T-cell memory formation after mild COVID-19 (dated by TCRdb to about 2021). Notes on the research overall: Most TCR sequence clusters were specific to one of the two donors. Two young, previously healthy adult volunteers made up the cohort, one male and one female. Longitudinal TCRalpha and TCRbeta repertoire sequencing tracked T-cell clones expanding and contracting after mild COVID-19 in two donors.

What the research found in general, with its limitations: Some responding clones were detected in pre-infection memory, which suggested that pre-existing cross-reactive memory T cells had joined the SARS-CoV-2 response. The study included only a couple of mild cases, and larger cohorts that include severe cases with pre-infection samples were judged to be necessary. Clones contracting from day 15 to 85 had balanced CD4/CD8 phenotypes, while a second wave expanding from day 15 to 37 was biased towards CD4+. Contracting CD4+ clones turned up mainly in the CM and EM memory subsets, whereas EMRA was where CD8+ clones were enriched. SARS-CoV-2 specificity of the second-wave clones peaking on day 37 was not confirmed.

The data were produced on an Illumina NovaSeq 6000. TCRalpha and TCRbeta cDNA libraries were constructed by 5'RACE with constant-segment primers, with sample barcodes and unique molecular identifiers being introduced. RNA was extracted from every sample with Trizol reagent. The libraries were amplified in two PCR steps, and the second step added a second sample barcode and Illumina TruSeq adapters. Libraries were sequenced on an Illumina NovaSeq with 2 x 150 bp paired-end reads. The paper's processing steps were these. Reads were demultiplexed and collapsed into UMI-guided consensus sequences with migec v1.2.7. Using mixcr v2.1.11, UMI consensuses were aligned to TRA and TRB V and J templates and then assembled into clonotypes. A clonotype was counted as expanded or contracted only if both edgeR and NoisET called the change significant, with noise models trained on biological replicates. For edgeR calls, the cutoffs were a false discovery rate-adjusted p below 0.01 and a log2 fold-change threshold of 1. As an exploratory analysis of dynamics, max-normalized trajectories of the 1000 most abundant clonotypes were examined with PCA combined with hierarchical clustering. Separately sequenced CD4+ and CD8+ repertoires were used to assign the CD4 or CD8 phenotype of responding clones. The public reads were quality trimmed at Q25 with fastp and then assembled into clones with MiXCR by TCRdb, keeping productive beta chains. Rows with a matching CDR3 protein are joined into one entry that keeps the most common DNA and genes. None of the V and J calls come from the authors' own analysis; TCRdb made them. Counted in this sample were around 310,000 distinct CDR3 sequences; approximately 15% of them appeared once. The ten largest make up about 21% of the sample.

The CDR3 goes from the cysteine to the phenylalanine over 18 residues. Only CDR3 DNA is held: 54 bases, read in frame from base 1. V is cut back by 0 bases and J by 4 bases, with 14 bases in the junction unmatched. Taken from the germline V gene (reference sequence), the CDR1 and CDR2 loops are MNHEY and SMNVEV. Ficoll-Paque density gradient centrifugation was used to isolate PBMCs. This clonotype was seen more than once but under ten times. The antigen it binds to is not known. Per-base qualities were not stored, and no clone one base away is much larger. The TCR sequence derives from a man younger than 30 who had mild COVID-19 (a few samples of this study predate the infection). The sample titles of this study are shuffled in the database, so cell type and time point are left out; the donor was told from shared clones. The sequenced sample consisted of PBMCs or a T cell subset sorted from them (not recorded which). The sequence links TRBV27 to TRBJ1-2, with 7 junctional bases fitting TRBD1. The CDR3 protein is CASSLSPRGRGPPYGYTF. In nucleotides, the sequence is TGTGCCAGCAGTTTATCCCCTCGTGGAAGGGGGCCTCCCTATGGCTACACCTTC.